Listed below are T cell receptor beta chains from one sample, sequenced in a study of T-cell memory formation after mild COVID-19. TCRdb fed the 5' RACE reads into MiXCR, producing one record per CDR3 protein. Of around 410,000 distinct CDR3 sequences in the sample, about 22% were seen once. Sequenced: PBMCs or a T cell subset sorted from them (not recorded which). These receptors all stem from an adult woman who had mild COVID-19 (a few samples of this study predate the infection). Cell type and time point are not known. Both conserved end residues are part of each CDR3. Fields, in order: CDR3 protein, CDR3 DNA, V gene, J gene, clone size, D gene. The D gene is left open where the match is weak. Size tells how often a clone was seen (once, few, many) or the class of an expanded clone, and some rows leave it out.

CDR3 protein: CASSHLVRPGSGSDTQYF; CDR3 DNA: TGCGCCAGCAGCCACCTAGTTCGGCCGGGATCCGGCTCAGATACGCAGTATTTT; V gene: TRBV4-3; J gene: TRBJ2-3; clone size: -; D gene: -
CDR3 protein: CASSPLAAATNEKLFF; CDR3 DNA: TGTGCCAGCTCACCACTGGCAGCTGCAACTAATGAAAAACTGTTTTTT; V gene: TRBV18; J gene: TRBJ1-4; clone size: few; D gene: -
CDR3 protein: CASLPGQGNTEAFF; CDR3 DNA: TGTGCCAGCCTCCCGGGACAGGGGAACACTGAAGCTTTCTTT; V gene: TRBV18; J gene: TRBJ1-1; clone size: -; D gene: TRBD1
CDR3 protein: CASSAFPSAGTGELFF; CDR3 DNA: TGTGCCAGCAGCGCCTTCCCTTCTGCGGGAACCGGGGAGCTGTTTTTT; V gene: TRBV9; J gene: TRBJ2-2; clone size: -; D gene: -
CDR3 protein: CASSSGDSTNYGYTF; CDR3 DNA: TGTGCCAGCAGCTCCGGGGACAGCACTAACTATGGCTACACCTTC; V gene: TRBV7-9; J gene: TRBJ1-2; clone size: few; D gene: TRBD1
CDR3 protein: CASSPYGRGNTIYF; CDR3 DNA: TGTGCCAGCAGCCCCTATGGCCGGGGAAACACCATATATTTT; V gene: TRBV7-2; J gene: TRBJ1-3; clone size: -; D gene: -
CDR3 protein: CASSFELTFGGELFF; CDR3 DNA: TGTGCCAGCAGCTTTGAACTTACCTTCGGCGGGGAGCTGTTTTTT; V gene: TRBV7-9; J gene: TRBJ2-2; clone size: few; D gene: -
CDR3 protein: CSVIGLVRVGEQYF; CDR3 DNA: TGCAGCGTTATAGGACTAGTGAGGGTCGGCGAGCAGTACTTC; V gene: TRBV29-1; J gene: TRBJ2-7; clone size: -; D gene: TRBD2
CDR3 protein: CASSQTGAGHEQYF; CDR3 DNA: TGCGCCAGCAGCCAAACAGGGGCTGGTCACGAGCAGTACTTC; V gene: TRBV4-1; J gene: TRBJ2-7; clone size: few; D gene: TRBD1
CDR3 protein: CASSYTTSGSSYNEQFF; CDR3 DNA: TGTGCCAGCAGTTATACGACTAGCGGGAGCTCCTACAATGAGCAGTTCTTC; V gene: TRBV6-5; J gene: TRBJ2-1; clone size: -; D gene: TRBD2
CDR3 protein: CASLSFGGGGELFF; CDR3 DNA: TGTGCCAGCTTGTCTTTTGGGGGAGGCGGGGAGCTGTTTTTT; V gene: TRBV27; J gene: TRBJ2-2; clone size: -; D gene: -
CDR3 protein: CASSQRRQGLKETQYF; CDR3 DNA: TGTGCCAGTAGCCAAAGGCGACAGGGGCTGAAGGAGACCCAGTACTTC; V gene: TRBV19; J gene: TRBJ2-5; clone size: -; D gene: TRBD1
CDR3 protein: CATSTDRGHQPQHF; CDR3 DNA: TGTGCCACCAGCACGGACAGGGGGCATCAGCCCCAGCATTTT; V gene: TRBV15; J gene: TRBJ1-5; clone size: few; D gene: TRBD1
CDR3 protein: CASSLGQSFYEQYF; CDR3 DNA: TGTGCCAGCAGCTTGGGACAGTCTTTCTACGAGCAGTACTTC; V gene: TRBV11-3; J gene: TRBJ2-7; clone size: few; D gene: TRBD1
CDR3 protein: CSAKRTLAGPAYEQYF; CDR3 DNA: TGCAGTGCTAAAAGAACACTAGCGGGGCCCGCCTACGAGCAGTACTTC; V gene: TRBV20-1; J gene: TRBJ2-7; clone size: -; D gene: TRBD2
CDR3 protein: CASSATGQRNEKLFF; CDR3 DNA: TGTGCCAGCAGCGCAACGGGACAGCGTAATGAAAAACTGTTTTTT; V gene: TRBV5-5; J gene: TRBJ1-4; clone size: -; D gene: TRBD1
CDR3 protein: CASSPVLGAEAFF; CDR3 DNA: TGTGCCAGCAGTCCGGTGCTTGGCGCTGAAGCTTTCTTT; V gene: TRBV27; J gene: TRBJ1-1; clone size: few; D gene: -
CDR3 protein: CASSLGLAGAKNIQYF; CDR3 DNA: TGTGCCAGCAGCTTGGGACTAGCCGGAGCCAAAAACATTCAGTACTTC; V gene: TRBV7-9; J gene: TRBJ2-4; clone size: -; D gene: TRBD2
CDR3 protein: CASSLAVGPLREYGYTF; CDR3 DNA: TGCGCCAGCAGCTTGGCAGTGGGTCCCCTCCGGGAGTATGGCTACACCTTC; V gene: TRBV5-1; J gene: TRBJ1-2; clone size: -; D gene: -
CDR3 protein: CASSSGQEQETQYF; CDR3 DNA: TGCGCCAGCAGCTCGGGACAGGAACAAGAGACCCAGTACTTC; V gene: TRBV5-1; J gene: TRBJ2-5; clone size: -; D gene: TRBD1
CDR3 protein: CASNPAGPTYEQYF; CDR3 DNA: TGTGCCAGCAACCCAGCGGGCCCTACCTACGAGCAGTACTTC; V gene: TRBV12-3/TRBV12-4; J gene: TRBJ2-7; clone size: -; D gene: -
CDR3 protein: CSARTFDRGSYNEQFF; CDR3 DNA: TGCAGTGCTAGAACCTTTGACAGGGGATCCTACAATGAGCAGTTCTTC; V gene: TRBV20-1; J gene: TRBJ2-1; clone size: -; D gene: TRBD1
CDR3 protein: CASSQDRMSGLTPYEQYF; CDR3 DNA: TGTGCCAGCAGCCAAGATCGAATGTCAGGGCTCACCCCCTACGAGCAGTACTTC; V gene: TRBV3-1; J gene: TRBJ2-7; clone size: few; D gene: -
CDR3 protein: CAIAQSTGEQYF; CDR3 DNA: TGTGCCATCGCACAGTCGACGGGCGAGCAGTACTTC; V gene: TRBV10-3; J gene: TRBJ2-7; clone size: -; D gene: -
CDR3 protein: CSALQNTEAFF; CDR3 DNA: TGCAGTGCCCTACAGAACACTGAAGCTTTCTTT; V gene: TRBV20-1; J gene: TRBJ1-1; clone size: -; D gene: -
CDR3 protein: CASRAEPRDTQYF; CDR3 DNA: TGCGCCAGCAGAGCAGAGCCCCGGGATACGCAGTATTTT; V gene: TRBV5-1; J gene: TRBJ2-3; clone size: -; D gene: -
CDR3 protein: CASSSISGLAGTLGANEQFF; CDR3 DNA: TGTGCCAGCAGCTCTATCTCGGGACTAGCGGGAACCCTCGGGGCCAATGAGCAGTTCTTC; V gene: TRBV3-1; J gene: TRBJ2-1; clone size: few; D gene: TRBD2
CDR3 protein: CASSQRPNQPQHF; CDR3 DNA: TGTGCCAGCAGCCAGAGGCCCAATCAGCCCCAGCATTTT; V gene: TRBV3-1; J gene: TRBJ1-5; clone size: -; D gene: -
CDR3 protein: CASSLPSMVWNYGYTF; CDR3 DNA: TGTGCCAGCTCACTACCCTCCATGGTCTGGAACTATGGCTACACCTTC; V gene: TRBV18; J gene: TRBJ1-2; clone size: -; D gene: -
CDR3 protein: CASSQRGSNQPQHF; CDR3 DNA: TGTGCCAGCAGCCAGAGGGGGTCGAATCAGCCCCAGCATTTT; V gene: TRBV3-1; J gene: TRBJ1-5; clone size: -; D gene: -
CDR3 protein: CATSETPGKSSYNEQFF; CDR3 DNA: TGTGCCACCAGTGAAACCCCAGGGAAGAGCTCCTACAATGAGCAGTTCTTC; V gene: TRBV24-1; J gene: TRBJ2-1; clone size: -; D gene: -
CDR3 protein: CATSRGSLGDGKNIQYF; CDR3 DNA: TGTGCCACCAGCAGAGGATCCCTGGGGGACGGCAAAAACATTCAGTACTTC; V gene: TRBV15; J gene: TRBJ2-4; clone size: few; D gene: -
CDR3 protein: CASSIPRLQGHNQPQHF; CDR3 DNA: TGTGCCAGTAGTATACCCCGGCTACAGGGACACAATCAGCCCCAGCATTTT; V gene: TRBV19; J gene: TRBJ1-5; clone size: -; D gene: -
CDR3 protein: CASSQDEDGSYEQYF; CDR3 DNA: TGCGCCAGCAGCCAAGATGAGGACGGGTCCTACGAGCAGTACTTC; V gene: TRBV4-1; J gene: TRBJ2-7; clone size: -; D gene: -
CDR3 protein: CASSLGFRSYEQYF; CDR3 DNA: TGTGCCAGCAGCTTAGGCTTCAGGAGCTACGAGCAGTACTTC; V gene: TRBV7-2; J gene: TRBJ2-7; clone size: -; D gene: -
CDR3 protein: CASSLDSSRNTIYF; CDR3 DNA: TGTGCCAGCAGCTTAGATTCCTCCCGGAACACCATATATTTT; V gene: TRBV7-2; J gene: TRBJ1-3; clone size: few; D gene: -
CDR3 protein: CASSYGVAGELFF; CDR3 DNA: TGTGCCAGCAGTTACGGGGTGGCCGGGGAGCTGTTTTTT; V gene: TRBV6-5; J gene: TRBJ2-2; clone size: -; D gene: -
CDR3 protein: CASSLVAANYGYTF; CDR3 DNA: TGTGCCAGCAGCCTCGTGGCTGCTAACTATGGCTACACCTTC; V gene: TRBV13; J gene: TRBJ1-2; clone size: -; D gene: -
CDR3 protein: CASSRPDSYEQYF; CDR3 DNA: TGTGCCAGCAGCCGCCCGGACTCGTACGAGCAGTACTTC; V gene: TRBV3-1; J gene: TRBJ2-7; clone size: -; D gene: -
CDR3 protein: CASSHRLRGLQETQYF; CDR3 DNA: TGTGCCAGCAGCCATCGATTACGGGGGCTCCAAGAGACCCAGTACTTC; V gene: TRBV14; J gene: TRBJ2-5; clone size: once; D gene: -
CDR3 protein: CASSQPGGDGELFF; CDR3 DNA: TGCGCCAGCAGCCAGCCAGGCGGGGACGGGGAGCTGTTTTTT; V gene: TRBV4-1; J gene: TRBJ2-2; clone size: few; D gene: -